These 9 T cell receptor beta chains originate from one sample sequenced in a study of cytomegalovirus exposure and HLA in healthy donors. The PCR contained 60 Vbeta and 13 Jbeta primers. Method: immunoSEQ multiplex PCR; TCRdb's copy keeps in-frame clones and lacks some. The sample records 180,000 or so clones, around four fifths being singletons. Material for sequencing was PBMCs. These receptors all stem from a young man in good health and CMV-seronegative.

With respect to this clone: Germline and junction disagree at one end, which may indicate a read error. The CDR3 bases are TGTGCCAGCAGTGACAGCAGGGATAGTCAGGGTTTT. Its translation: CASSDSRDSQGF. V usage is TRBV6-4 and J usage is TRBJ1-5, with D possibly being TRBD1 (5 bases). This CDR3 is built from 12 residues. Germline V lookup: CDR1 MRHNA, CDR2 SNTAGT.

Only a few counts were recorded for this clone. The gene calls are TRBV5-6 and TRBJ1-1; D may be TRBD1 (5 bases). V dropped 0 bases and J dropped 8 bases, with 5 bases sitting between them. The CDR3 runs 11 residues. Germline V gene lookup returns CDR1 SGHDT and CDR2 YYEEEE. CDR3 sequence: CASSLGTEAFF. The DNA for the CDR3 is TGTGCCAGCAGCTTGGGGACAGAAGCTTTCTTT.

The chain carries TRBV7-3 and TRBJ2-2, with 7 bases that match TRBD2. J gave up 8 bases and V 2 bases, and 11 bases lay outside the gene matches. This CDR3 has 16 amino acids. From germline, CDR1 is SGHTA and CDR2 FQGTGA. The CDR3 loop is CASSLSPGGDWGELFF. The CDR3 DNA reads TGTGCCAGCAGCTTATCTCCGGGAGGCGATTGGGGGGAGCTGTTTTTT.

V is TRBV4-1 and J is TRBJ2-3, with D possibly TRBD2 on 6 matching bases. V was shortened by 1 base and J by 0 bases, with 26 bases between the two germline ends. CDR3 length equals 21 residues. In germline, CDR1 is MGHRA, CDR2 YSYEKL. The CDR3 region is CASSQGGRGGFRGSSTDTQYF. CDR3 sequence (DNA): TGCGCCAGCAGCCAAGGGGGACGGGGTGGTTTCCGGGGGTCTAGCACAGATACGCAGTATTTT.

This clone was seen only a few times. This chain joins TRBV5-6 and TRBJ2-7, with 8 bases identical to TRBD2. From germline, CDR1 is SGHDT and CDR2 YYEEEE. V shed 4 bases, J shed 2 bases, and the junction held 14 bases outside the gene matches. The CDR3 sequence is 17 residues long. CDR3 coding DNA: TGTGCCAGCAGCCCGAACCTAAGACTAGCGCATACCTACGAGCAGTACTTC. Its protein product is CASSPNLRLAHTYEQYF.

V and J are TRBV5-6 and TRBJ2-3; 10 positions match TRBD1. This CDR3 is built from 16 residues. Trimming removed 5 bases from V and 1 base from J; junction bases left unmatched: 7. Germline CDR1 and CDR2: SGHDT and YYEEEE. CDR3 in DNA: TGTGCCAGCAGACGGGCCGGGACAGGGGGCACAGATACGCAGTATTTT. Protein sequence: CASRRAGTGGTDTQYF.

The chain joins TRBV5-5 to TRBJ1-1; D not resolved. Germline-derived CDR1 and CDR2 are SGHKS and YYEKEE (reference sequence). The CDR3 loop spans 14 amino acids. V shed 0 bases and J shed 1 base, with 7 bases lying between them. CDR3 nucleotide sequence: TGTGCCAGCAGCTTGGGGCACCCGAACACTGAAGCTTTCTTT. Its translation: CASSLGHPNTEAFF.

J is TRBJ1-2 and V is TRBV19; 8 nucleotides agree with TRBD1. This CDR3 contains 14 residues. J was trimmed by 2 bases and V by 10 bases; bases with no gene match: 9. Germline V CDR1 and CDR2: LNHDA, SQIVND (reference sequence). This chain's CDR3 is CATNDRGENYGYTF. DNA of the CDR3: TGTGCCACTAACGACAGGGGTGAAAACTATGGCTACACCTTC.

This clone was seen more than once but under ten times. V usage is TRBV6-1 and J usage is TRBJ1-2; TRBD1 agrees at 8 bases. CDR1 is MNHNS and CDR2 is SASEGT in the germline V gene. The CDR3 length is 18 residues. V shed 3 bases and J 2 bases; nucleotides not matched to a gene: 14. CDR3 amino acids: CASSDGGGRGRWNYGYTF. CDR3 bases: TGTGCCAGCAGTGATGGGGGGGGCAGGGGGCGCTGGAACTATGGCTACACCTTC.